The 3 T cell receptor beta chains presented below share a single source sample, sequenced in a study of shared T cell receptors in the human thymus (dated by TCRdb to about 2021). The library relied on the immunoSEQ multiplex PCR assay. The clones in this table, taken by TCRdb from immuneACCESS, are in-frame only. Not every clone is retained; where verified, under half of the shortfall comes from an unresolved V gene, and the cause of the rest is unknown. This sample lists approximately 730,000 clones; approximately 83% were detected once. The biggest ten clones account for more than 0.01% of the sample. A further study also used this sample, focusing on human thymus T cells.

The sample taken for sequencing was thymocytes. The receptors stem from a girl less than two years old with a congenital heart defect. Donor details come from another sample of the same person, matched by shared clones.

The chain employs TRBV11-2 and TRBJ1-6; D is uncertain. The ends were cut back, 5 bases at V and 8 bases at J, with 16 bases in the middle. This CDR3 is 15 amino acids long. The germline CDR1 and CDR2 sequences are SGHAT and FQNNGV. CDR3 residues: CASSRPSAPDSPLHF. CDR3 DNA sequence: TGTGCCAGCAGCCGCCCGTCCGCGCCGGATTCACCCCTCCACTTT.

This clone came up a few times. The chain has TRBV1 and TRBJ2-3; TRBD1, the table's D call, was not compared with the DNA. TRBV1 is a documented pseudogene. This CDR3 is 15 amino acids long. The CDR3 nucleotides read TGCAATACGGTTTTAGGGGACAGGGACACAGATACGCAGTATTTT. This encodes CNTVLGDRDTDTQYF.

This sequence joins TRBV27 and TRBJ1-4, with 7 bases fitting TRBD1. J lost 3 bases, V lost 8 bases, and 3 bases had no gene match. Per the germline V gene, CDR1 is MNHEY and CDR2 is SMNVEV (reference sequence). CDR3 length: 13 amino acids. Written as DNA, the CDR3 is TGTGCCAGCTCCACAGGGGCTAATGAAAAACTGTTTTTT. This encodes CASSTGANEKLFF. The full variable domain, in which reference TRBV27 and TRBJ1-4 provide the parts outside the CDR3, is EAQVTQNPRYLITVTGKKLTVTCSQNMNHEYMSWYRQDPGLGLRQIYYSMNVEVTDKGDVPEGYKVSRKEKRNFPLILESPSPNQTSLYFCASSTGANEKLFFGSGTQLSVL.